This T cell receptor beta chain comes out of a study of siplizumab effects on memory and regulatory T cells. The V gene's germline CDR1 is SNHLY and CDR2 FYNNEI. Trimming stripped 8 bases from V and 6 bases from J, with 11 bases between. This CDR3 has 11 residues. About this clone: Its antigen is not identified.

Assaying covered about 10^5 TCR templates per sample. TCRdb's copy holds only in-frame clones and misses some; the assay was immunoSEQ multiplex PCR. The sample holds 100,000 or so clones, 92% seen once. General study findings and limits: Assignment to unstimulated subsets succeeded for only a minor fraction of the alloreactive clones.

The sequenced material came from Tregs sorted from blood. The clonotype originates from a human donor in good health. The chain is built from TRBV2 and TRBJ2-7, with D unclear. The CDR3 bases are TGTGCCAGCTCCGTTTATGGCGAGCAGTACTTC. Translation gives CASSVYGEQYF.